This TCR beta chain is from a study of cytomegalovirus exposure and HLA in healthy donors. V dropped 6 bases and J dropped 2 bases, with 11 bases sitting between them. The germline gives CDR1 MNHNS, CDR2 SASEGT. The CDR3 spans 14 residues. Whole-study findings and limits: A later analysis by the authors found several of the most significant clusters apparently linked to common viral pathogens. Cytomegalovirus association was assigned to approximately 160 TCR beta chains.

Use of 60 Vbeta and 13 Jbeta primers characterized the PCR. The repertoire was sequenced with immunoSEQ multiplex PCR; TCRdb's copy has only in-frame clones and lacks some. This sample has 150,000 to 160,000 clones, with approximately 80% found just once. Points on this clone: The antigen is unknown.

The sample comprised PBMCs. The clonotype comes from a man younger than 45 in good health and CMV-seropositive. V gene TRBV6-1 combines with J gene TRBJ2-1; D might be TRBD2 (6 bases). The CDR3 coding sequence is TGTGCCAGCAGGGGGACTGGGGCCTACAATGAGCAGTTCTTC. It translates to CASRGTGAYNEQFF.